This TCR beta chain appears in the sequencing data of a study of blood T cells in healthy people across ages. CDR3 size: 15 residues. V dropped 5 bases and J dropped 5; count of bases not matched to a gene: 12. Germline CDR1 SGHTA, CDR2 FQGNSA. Using a J-beta primer mix together with a sample-barcoded 5' primer, a second PCR was run for roughly 7 to 12 cycles. TCRdb reprocessed the 5' RACE reads with MiXCR, giving one entry per CDR3 protein. Among hundreds of thousands of distinct CDR3 sequences listed, around 24% were seen once. This clonotype was found a few times. The same specimen was also included in a second study, on T cells of mothers and their children. That work contributes: Thymic selection molds TCR recombination output in much the same way for related pairs as for unrelated pairs.

The J gene is TRBJ2-7, the V gene TRBV7-2, with 7 bases identical to TRBD2. The sequenced material came from blood. This sequence was found in a boy aged 5-17 years in good health. DNA of the CDR3: TGTGCCAGCAGCCCCGCGTCTGGGAGGGATCACGAGCAGTACTTC. Translation gives CASSPASGRDHEQYF.